What follows describes a single T cell receptor (beta chain). This clonotype was found many times. Its cognate antigen has yet to be identified. No base quality values were provided; no much bigger clone lies one nucleotide off. Every donor in the study was a healthy Caucasian. Three unrelated non-twin adults were also sequenced: a male aged 18 to 30, a male aged 50 to 60 and a female aged 50 to 60. Miltenyi CD45RO+ enrichment and human naive T-cell isolation kits were used to isolate memory (CD45RO+) and naive T cells from PBMC. Library preparation employed 5' RACE. Reads for this sample came from an Illumina HiSeq 2000. Template switching introduced a universal primer binding site; the final cDNA contained a unique molecular identifier, enabling accurate counting of TCR cDNA molecules. First-strand cDNA for TCR alpha and beta chains was synthesized from specific primers in the conserved constant-segment region. To control for contamination, every cDNA library carried two barcodes: a SMART-Mk sample barcode plus Illumina barcodes. TruSeq adapter sequences, together with Illumina sample barcodes, were added in two successive PCR steps. TCR alpha and beta cDNA libraries were sequenced on the Illumina HiSeq platform with custom primers. Regarding the original processing steps: MiGEC processed the raw reads to extract unique molecular identifiers, while MiXCR was used to determine the CDR3 positions. Recombination models were inferred per individual with the repgenHMM and IGoR tools using an EM algorithm. Shared clonotypes were analyzed with the tcR package in R, and sharing was normalized by the product of cloneset sizes. To study raw recombination free of thymic and clonal selection effects, out-of-frame nonproductive sequences were analyzed. TCRdb's own reprocessing of the public reads used fastp at Q25 and MiXCR and kept productive beta chains. Entries are consolidated by CDR3 protein sequence, retaining the most common genes and DNA. In this record, the V and J calls reflect TCRdb's handling and not the investigators' own analysis. The sample profile shows about 450,000 distinct CDR3 sequences; around 18% of them were found once. Of the sample, 12% is held by the ten largest clones.

The data stem from a study of identical twins listed by TCRdb under 2016. Some background on the complete study: To test whether fetal clonotypes persist, the study used deep sequencing on TCR alpha and beta repertoires from monozygotic twins, unrelated adults of various ages, and cord blood. To rule out contamination, the twin experiments were replicated at different times with different library preparation protocols.

Results the study describes overall, beyond this receptor: Because the same donors could not be followed over many years, conclusions were based on cross-sectional statistical analysis. Recombination models systematically underestimated out-of-frame TCR alpha sharing in monozygotic twins but agreed with sharing between unrelated individuals. Compared with coincidental sharing between unrelated individuals, out-of-frame TCR alpha sequences shared between twins had an excess of sequences with low generation probability. The excess sharing between twins in beta out-of-frame sequences was weaker because fewer shared sequences reduced the signal-to-noise ratio. Zero-insertion analyses could be partly confounded by invariant T cells such as MAIT and iNKT, although diverse VJ usage argued against such confounding for most clonotypes. Abundant cord blood beta clonotypes had fewer insertions, young adult naive repertoires showed a similar but weaker trend, and memory repertoires showed no such trend.

Source material: naive T cells sorted from blood. In light of the paper, this sample's cell subset or site label describes: cells isolated with a human naive T-cell isolation kit. The receptor was isolated from a man in his forties or fifties in good health.

DNA sequence: TGTGCCAGCAGTTTAAGACAGGGGAATCGAAGGACTGAAGCTTTCTTT. The encoded protein is CASSLRQGNRRTEAFF. The receptor chain draws on TRBV12-3 or TRBV12-4 and TRBJ1-1; the junction holds 8 bases that match TRBD1. The germline V end is reduced by 2 bases and the J end by 5 bases; junction bases left unmatched: 10. Its CDR3 holds 16 amino acids, cysteine through phenylalanine. The sequence is cut down to CDR3 DNA, 48 bases in frame from base 1.